Listed below are T cell receptor beta chains from one sample, sequenced in a study of T cell changes during pregnancy in multiple sclerosis. Method: immunoSEQ multiplex PCR; TCRdb's copy keeps in-frame clones and lacks some. The sample lists around 60,000 clones, 80% to 95% seen once, with less than 3.5% in the top ten. This sample comprised peripheral blood, obtained in the third trimester of pregnancy. These receptors were taken from a female donor in good health, enrolled as a control in a pregnancy study. CDR3s include the opening cysteine and the closing phenylalanine or tryptophan. Fields, in order: V gene, D gene, J gene, CDR3 protein, CDR3 DNA. The D gene is left open where the match is weak.

v_gene: TRBV7-9
d_gene: TRBD2
j_gene: TRBJ2-3
CDR3aa: CASSLTSGGSTDTQYF
CDR3nt: TGTGCCAGCAGCTTAACTAGCGGGGGTAGCACAGATACGCAGTATTTT

v_gene: TRBV29-1
d_gene: TRBD1
j_gene: TRBJ1-2
CDR3aa: CSAQTGNYGYTF
CDR3nt: TGCAGCGCCCAGACAGGGAACTATGGCTACACCTTC

v_gene: TRBV19
d_gene: -
j_gene: TRBJ1-1
CDR3aa: CASRGGNTEAFF
CDR3nt: TGTGCCAGTAGAGGCGGGAACACTGAAGCTTTCTTT

v_gene: TRBV6-5
d_gene: -
j_gene: TRBJ1-1
CDR3aa: CASSLLGEGITEAFF
CDR3nt: TGTGCCAGCAGCCTCCTAGGGGAGGGGATCACTGAAGCTTTCTTT

v_gene: TRBV6-5
d_gene: TRBD1
j_gene: TRBJ1-4
CDR3aa: CASSYRRTGDEKLFF
CDR3nt: TGTGCCAGCAGTTACCGTCGGACAGGGGACGAAAAACTGTTTTTT

v_gene: TRBV10-3
d_gene: TRBD1
j_gene: TRBJ1-4
CDR3aa: CAIKGATNEKLFF
CDR3nt: TGTGCCATCAAGGGGGCGACTAATGAAAAACTGTTTTTT

v_gene: TRBV5-1
d_gene: -
j_gene: TRBJ1-1
CDR3aa: CASSLTDSTEAFF
CDR3nt: TGCGCCAGCAGCTTAACAGATAGCACTGAAGCTTTCTTT

v_gene: TRBV6-5
d_gene: -
j_gene: TRBJ1-1
CDR3aa: CASGRGTEAFF
CDR3nt: TGTGCCAGCGGGAGGGGAACTGAAGCTTTCTTT

v_gene: TRBV7-9
d_gene: TRBD2
j_gene: TRBJ2-7
CDR3aa: CASSSNLAGRIEQYF
CDR3nt: TGTGCCAGCAGCTCGAATCTAGCGGGAAGGATCGAGCAGTACTTC

v_gene: TRBV15
d_gene: TRBD1
j_gene: TRBJ2-7
CDR3aa: CATSRDRGTGASYEQYF
CDR3nt: TGTGCCACCAGCAGAGATCGCGGGACAGGGGCATCCTACGAGCAGTACTTC

v_gene: TRBV5-1
d_gene: -
j_gene: TRBJ2-3
CDR3aa: CASSLKRVSTDTQYF
CDR3nt: TGCGCCAGCAGCTTGAAGCGCGTTAGCACAGATACGCAGTATTTT